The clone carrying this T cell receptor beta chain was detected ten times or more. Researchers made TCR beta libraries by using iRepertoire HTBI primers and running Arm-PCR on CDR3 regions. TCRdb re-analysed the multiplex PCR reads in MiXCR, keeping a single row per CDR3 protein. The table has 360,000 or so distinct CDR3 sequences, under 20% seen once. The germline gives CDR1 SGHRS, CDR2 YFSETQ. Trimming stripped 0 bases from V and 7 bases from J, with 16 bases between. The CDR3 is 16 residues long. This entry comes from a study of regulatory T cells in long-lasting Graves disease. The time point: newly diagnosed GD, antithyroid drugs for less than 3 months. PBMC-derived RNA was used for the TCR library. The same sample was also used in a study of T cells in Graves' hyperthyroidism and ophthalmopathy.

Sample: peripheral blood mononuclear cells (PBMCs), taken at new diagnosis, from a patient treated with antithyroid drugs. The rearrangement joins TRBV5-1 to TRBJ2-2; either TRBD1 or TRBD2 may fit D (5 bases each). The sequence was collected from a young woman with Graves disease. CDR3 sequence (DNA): TGCGCCAGCAGCTTGGAACCGGGGCTGGTTGACGGGGAGCTGTTTTTT. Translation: CASSLEPGLVDGELFF. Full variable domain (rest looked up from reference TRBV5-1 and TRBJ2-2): KAGVTQTPRYLIKTRGQQVTLSCSPISGHRSVSWYQQTPGQGLQFLFEYFSETQRNKGNFPGRFSGRQFSNSRSEMNVSTLELGDSALYLCASSLEPGLVDGELFFGEGSRLTVL.